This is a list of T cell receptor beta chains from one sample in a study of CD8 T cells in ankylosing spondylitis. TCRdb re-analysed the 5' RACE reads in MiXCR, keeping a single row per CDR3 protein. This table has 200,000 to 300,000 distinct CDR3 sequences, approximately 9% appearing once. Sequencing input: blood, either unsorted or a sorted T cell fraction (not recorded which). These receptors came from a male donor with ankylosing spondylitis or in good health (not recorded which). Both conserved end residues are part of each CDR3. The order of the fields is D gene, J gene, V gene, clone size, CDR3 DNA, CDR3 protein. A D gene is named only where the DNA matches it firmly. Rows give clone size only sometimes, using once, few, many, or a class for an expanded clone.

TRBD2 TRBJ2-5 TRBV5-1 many TGCGCCAGCAGCTTGGGTCAACTAGCGGGGGGACAAGAGACCCAGTACTTC CASSLGQLAGGQETQYF
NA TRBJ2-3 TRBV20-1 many TGCAGTGCTAGAACAGGGACTACTAGCACAGATACGCAGTATTTT CSARTGTTSTDTQYF
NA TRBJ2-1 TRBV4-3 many TGCGCCAGCAGCCAAGACGGCTCCTTGACCGGTGAGCAGTTCTTC CASSQDGSLTGEQFF
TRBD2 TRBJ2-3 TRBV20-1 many TGCAGTGCTAGAGATCTCTTTCTAGCGGGAAACACAGATACGCAGTATTTT CSARDLFLAGNTDTQYF
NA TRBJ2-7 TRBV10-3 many TGTGCCATCAGACCGTCCCAGGGGGAGGTAAACGAGCAGTACTTC CAIRPSQGEVNEQYF
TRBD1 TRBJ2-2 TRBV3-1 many TGTGCCAGCAGCCAGACAGGGGTCGGCGGGGAGCTGTTTTTT CASSQTGVGGELFF
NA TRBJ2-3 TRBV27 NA TGTGCCTGCAAGAGTGGGGAACAGGGCTTTGTAGATACGCAGTATTTT CACKSGEQGFVDTQYF
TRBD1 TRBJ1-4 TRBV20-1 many TGCAGTGCTTACGGGACAGGTCCTGAAAAACTGTTTTTT CSAYGTGPEKLFF
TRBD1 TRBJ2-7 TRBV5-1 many TGCGCCAGCAGCCCCAGGACAGGGGGCATATACGAGCAGTACTTC CASSPRTGGIYEQYF
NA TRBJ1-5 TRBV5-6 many TGTGCCAGCAGCTTGTCGTTCAGGGCGTCCAATCAGCCCCAGCATTTT CASSLSFRASNQPQHF
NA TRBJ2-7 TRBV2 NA TGTGCCAGTTCGTCTCGACTCTCCTACGAGCAGTACTTC CASSSRLSYEQYF
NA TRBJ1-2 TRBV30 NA TGTGCCTGGGGTACAGGGTTGGGGTCCTATGGCTACACCTTC CAWGTGLGSYGYTF
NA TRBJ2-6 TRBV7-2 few TGTGCCAGCAGCCAGTTTGGTACTGGGGCCAACGTCCTGACTTTC CASSQFGTGANVLTF
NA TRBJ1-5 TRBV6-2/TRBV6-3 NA TGTGCCAGCTCCACCGCGAGGAGCAATCAGCCCCAGCATTTT CASSTARSNQPQHF
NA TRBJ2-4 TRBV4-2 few TGTGCCAGCAGCCAAGAGGGAAGACCTACCATTCAGTACTTC CASSQEGRPTIQYF
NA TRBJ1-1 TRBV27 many TGTGCCAGCCACCCCAGACCAGTGAACACTGAAGCTTTCTTT CASHPRPVNTEAFF
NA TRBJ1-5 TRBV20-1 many TGCAGTGCTCTCCTCGAGAAGGGGGGCCGAAATCAGCCCCAGCATTTT CSALLEKGGRNQPQHF
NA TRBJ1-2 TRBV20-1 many TGCAGTGCTCGAGGGACTGAGGACTATGGCTACACCTTC CSARGTEDYGYTF
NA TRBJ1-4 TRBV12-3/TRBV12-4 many TGTGCCAGCAGCCCGTTTAGGGGATCGCCATTAGAAAAACTGTTTTTT CASSPFRGSPLEKLFF
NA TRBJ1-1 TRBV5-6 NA TGTGCCAGCAGCACGAGCCAGAATGAAGCTTTCTTT CASSTSQNEAFF
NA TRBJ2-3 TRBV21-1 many TGTGCCAGCAGCAAAGGGGCAGGGCTTCCCACAGATACGCAGTATTTT CASSKGAGLPTDTQYF
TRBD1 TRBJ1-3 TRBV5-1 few TGCGCCAGCAGCTTCGGACAGGGGGCTGGAAACACCATATATTTT CASSFGQGAGNTIYF
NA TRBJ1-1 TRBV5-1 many TGCGCCAGCAGCCCGACTAAACAAAACAGTTACGCTGAAGCTTTCTTT CASSPTKQNSYAEAFF
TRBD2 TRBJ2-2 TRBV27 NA TGTGCCACCCTAGGGGAGGGCACCGGGGAGCTGTTTTTT CATLGEGTGELFF
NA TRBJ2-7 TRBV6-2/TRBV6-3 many TGTGCCAGCAGTCGACTTGCTTACGAGCAGTACTTC CASSRLAYEQYF
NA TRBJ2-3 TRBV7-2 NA TGTGCCAGCAGCTTAGGAGGGATTCTAAGGACAGATACGCAGTATTTT CASSLGGILRTDTQYF
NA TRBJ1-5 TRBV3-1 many TGTGCCAGCAGCCAAGTTGGGAATCAGCCCCAGCATTTT CASSQVGNQPQHF
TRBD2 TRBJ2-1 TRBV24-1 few TGTGCCACCACCCCAGCGGGAGGTAATGAGCAGTTCTTC CATTPAGGNEQFF
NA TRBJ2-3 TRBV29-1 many TGCAGCGTCCGAGGCACGATAGCGGCTGACACAGATACGCAGTATTTT CSVRGTIAADTDTQYF
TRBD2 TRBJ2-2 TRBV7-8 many TGTGCCAGCAGCTTACTGCGGGAGGGGTTCACCGGGGAGCTGTTTTTT CASSLLREGFTGELFF
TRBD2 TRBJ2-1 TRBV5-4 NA TGTGCCAGCAGTTCTGTGCCTAGCGGGGGGCTCCTCTACAATGAGCAGTTCTTC CASSSVPSGGLLYNEQFF
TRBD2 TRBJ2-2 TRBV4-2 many TGTGCCAGCAGCCAAGAAGCCAGCGGGAGCGGGAACACCGGGGAGCTGTTTTTT CASSQEASGSGNTGELFF
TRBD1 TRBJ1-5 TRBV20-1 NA TGCAGTGCTAGAGATTGGAGGGGGCGCAGCAATCAGCCCCAGCATTTT CSARDWRGRSNQPQHF
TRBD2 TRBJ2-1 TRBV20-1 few TGCTGTGCTGGTGGGATGGGACTAGCGGCGGGCAATGAGCAGTTCTTC CCAGGMGLAAGNEQFF
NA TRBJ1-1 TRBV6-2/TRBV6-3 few TGTGCCAGCAGCACCATCACCTACCCGAACACTGAAGCTTTCTTT CASSTITYPNTEAFF
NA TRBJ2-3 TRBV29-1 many TGCAGCGTGGGGACCTCGGATAGCACAGATACGCAGTATTTT CSVGTSDSTDTQYF
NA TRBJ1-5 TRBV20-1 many TGCAGTGCTAGACCAATAGACGGGCAGCCCCAGCATTTT CSARPIDGQPQHF
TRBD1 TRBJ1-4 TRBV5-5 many TGTGCCAGCAGCCGGTTGACAGGGAAGGGCGAAAAACTGTTTTTT CASSRLTGKGEKLFF
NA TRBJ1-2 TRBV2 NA TGTGCCAGCAGCCGACAGGCACGGGAGGGTGGCTACACCTTC CASSRQAREGGYTF
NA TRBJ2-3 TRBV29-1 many TGCAGCGTTGAAACCGGGGGGCAGCACACAGATACGCAGTATTTT CSVETGGQHTDTQYF
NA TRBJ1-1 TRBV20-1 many TGCAGTGCTAGAGTTCCTACTGGGACTGAAGCTTTCTTT CSARVPTGTEAFF
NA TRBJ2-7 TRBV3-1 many TGTGCCAGCAGCCAAGGGGACAACGAGCAGTACTTC CASSQGDNEQYF
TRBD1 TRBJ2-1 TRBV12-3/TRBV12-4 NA TGTGCCATCACCCCGGGACAGAATTACAATGAGCAGTTCTTC CAITPGQNYNEQFF
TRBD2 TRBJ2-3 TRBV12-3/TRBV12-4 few TGTGCCAGCAGTTTAGCAGGAGCGGGAGTGGGATCAGATACGCAGTATTTT CASSLAGAGVGSDTQYF
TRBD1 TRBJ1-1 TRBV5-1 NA TGCGCCAGCAGCATACAGGGGGAGGGGGACACTGAAGCTTTCTTT CASSIQGEGDTEAFF
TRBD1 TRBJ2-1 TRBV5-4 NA TGTGCCAGCAGCGCGCGAACCGGGACAGGGAACAATGAGCAGTTCTTC CASSARTGTGNNEQFF
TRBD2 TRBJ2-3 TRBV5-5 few TGTGCCAGCAGCTTGGGGACTGAAGCGGGGGGGCCCACAGATACGCAGTATTTT CASSLGTEAGGPTDTQYF
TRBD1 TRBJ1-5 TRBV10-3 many TGTGCCATCAGTGCCGTAGGGGGCAGCCTCAATCAGCCCCAGCATTTT CAISAVGGSLNQPQHF
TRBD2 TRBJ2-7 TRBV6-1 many TGTGCCAGCAGTCCACAGCTGGCTAGCGGTTTCTACGAGCAGTACTTC CASSPQLASGFYEQYF
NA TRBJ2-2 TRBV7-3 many TGTGCCAGCAGCTTAACGTCGGGGATAACCGGGGAGCTGTTTTTT CASSLTSGITGELFF
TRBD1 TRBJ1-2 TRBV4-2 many TGTGCCAGCAGCCAAGATCCCCGGGACAGGGTAGGCTATGGCTACACCTTC CASSQDPRDRVGYGYTF
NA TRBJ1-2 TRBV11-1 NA TGTGCCAGCAGCACGATCACACGTACGACGAACCGGGACTATGGCTACACCTTC CASSTITRTTNRDYGYTF
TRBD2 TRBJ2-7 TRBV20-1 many TGCAGTGCTACCCCTGGCGGGAGCTACGAGCAGTACTTC CSATPGGSYEQYF
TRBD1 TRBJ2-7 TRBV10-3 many TGTGCCATCAGTGACCCGGACAGGGGGGAGTTTTACGAGCAGTACTTC CAISDPDRGEFYEQYF
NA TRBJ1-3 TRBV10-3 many TGTGCCACCCAGGGAGCCGACTCTGGAAACACCATATATTTT CATQGADSGNTIYF